This passage covers 20 T cell receptor beta chains from one sample sequenced in a study of T cell responses to AZD1222 COVID-19 vaccine. Here immunoSEQ multiplex PCR was the method, and the copy in TCRdb shows in-frame clones only, minus some. The sample has 150,000 or so clones; 85% to 95% are singletons. The sample here was peripheral blood, taken on day 0 of AZD1222 vaccination. The receptors derive from an adult in good health.

The rearrangement links TRBV27 to TRBJ2-3; TRBD2 matches at 10 bases. V was clipped by 6 bases and J by 14 bases; unmatched bases: 5. The length of the CDR3 is 11 residues. The germline gives CDR1 MNHEY, CDR2 SMNVEV (reference sequence). CDR3 nucleotides: TGTGCCAGCAGCTTTAGCGGGAGGCCGTATTTT. Protein product: CASSFSGRPYF.

The chain joins TRBV7-8 to TRBJ1-5; 10 nucleotides line up with TRBD1. Germline V CDR1 and CDR2: SGHVS, FQNEAQ. The CDR3 consists of 17 residues. With V trimmed by 5 bases and J by 7 bases, 14 bases remained unmatched. The DNA of the CDR3 is TGTGCCAGCAGCCGTTCGGGACAGGGGTTAATGTGGCAGCCCCAGCATTTT. Translated, it gives CASSRSGQGLMWQPQHF.

The chain recombines TRBV5-6 with TRBJ2-7; TRBD2 matches at 16 bases. Trimming cost V 3 bases and J 2 bases; bases outside gene matches: 2. The CDR3 totals 16 residues. Germline-derived CDR1 and CDR2 are SGHDT and YYEEEE. CDR3 in DNA: TGTGCCAGCAGCTCCGGGACTAGCGGGGGGGCCTACGAGCAGTACTTC. This translates into CASSSGTSGGAYEQYF.

In regard to this clone: This same CDR3 is encoded by further DNA sequences in the sample. CDR3 DNA sequence: TGTGCCAGCAGCCCAGGGACAGCTGGAAACACCATATATTTT. Its protein is CASSPGTAGNTIYF. The chain employs TRBV7-9 and TRBJ1-3, with 7 bases matching TRBD1. The germline V gene has CDR1 SEHNR and CDR2 FQNEAQ (reference sequence). This CDR3 region has 14 residues. The junction had 3 bases not matched to a gene; V was cut back by 5 bases and J by 2 bases.

J is TRBJ1-1 and V is TRBV2; D perhaps matches TRBD1 (5 bases). The CDR3 spans 12 residues. V was clipped by 9 bases and J by 4 bases, with 12 bases between them. Germline V lookup: CDR1 SNHLY, CDR2 FYNNEI. CDR3 protein: CASLGVSTEAFF. CDR3 DNA: TGTGCCAGTTTGGGGGTGAGCACTGAAGCTTTCTTT. Combining the CDR3 with reference TRBV2 and TRBJ1-1 gives the whole variable domain EPEVTQTPSHQVTQMGQEVILRCVPISNHLYFYWYRQILGQKVEFLVSFYNNEISEKSEIFDDQFSVERPDGSNFTLKIRSTKLEDSAMYFCASLGVSTEAFFGQGTRLTVV.

This clone showed up just a few times. The chain carries TRBV3-1 (or the pseudogene TRBV3-2) and TRBJ2-1; TRBD1 might be the D (5 bases). Trimming cost V 0 bases and J 10 bases, with 13 bases left between them. CDR1 and CDR2 (germline): LGHDT, YNNKEL (reference sequence). There are 14 residues in the CDR3. The CDR3 reads CASSQEGQGWEQFF. The CDR3 bases are TGTGCCAGCAGCCAAGAAGGGCAGGGCTGGGAGCAGTTCTTC.

This chain's CDR3 is CAWSVLGQNTEAFF. The DNA of the CDR3 is TGTGCCTGGAGTGTATTAGGGCAGAACACTGAAGCTTTCTTT. This chain joins TRBV30 and TRBJ1-1; D is undetermined. The CDR3 is 14 residues long. Germline-derived CDR1 and CDR2 are GTSNPN and SVGIG (reference sequence). Trimming shortened V by 0 bases and J by 1 base, and 9 bases separated the two germline ends.

The gene calls are TRBV30 and TRBJ1-1; no reliable D call. This CDR3 region has 13 residues. CDR1 is GTSNPN and CDR2 is SVGIG in the germline V gene (reference sequence). Trimming left V 1 base short and J 2 bases short, with 8 bases between. The CDR3 loop reads CAWSAPINTEAFF. CDR3 in DNA: TGTGCCTGGAGTGCGCCTATCAACACTGAAGCTTTCTTT.

This chain joins TRBV5-4 and TRBJ1-2; 9 positions match TRBD1. The CDR3 covers 14 residues. Trimming removed 0 bases from V and 5 bases from J; junction bases left unmatched: 2. The V gene's germline CDR1 is SGHNT and CDR2 YYREEE (reference sequence). Written as DNA, the CDR3 is TGTGCCAGCAGCTTGGGACAGGGGGAATATGGCTACACCTTC. Protein product: CASSLGQGEYGYTF.

V usage is TRBV5-1 and J usage is TRBJ2-1; D might be TRBD2 (6 bases). CDR3 length equals 12 residues. Germline CDR1 is SGHRS and CDR2 is YFSETQ. V shed 1 base and J shed 7 bases, with 6 bases lying between them. The DNA for the CDR3 is TGCGCCAGCAGCTTGCTAGCGAATGAGCAGTTCTTC. It translates to CASSLLANEQFF.

This chain joins TRBV21-1 and TRBJ1-5. TRBV21-1 is marked as a pseudogene. CDR3 length: 10 residues. CDR3 in amino acids: CASLNLCQHF. The CDR3 DNA reads TGTGCCAGCCTGAACCTCTGCCAGCATTTT.

The chain has TRBV9 and TRBJ2-1; D gene unclear. Germline V gives CDR1 SGDLS, CDR2 YYNGEE. V shed 0 bases and J shed 2 bases, with 12 bases lying between them. This CDR3 has 16 residues. CDR3 protein: CASSVVYDQPYNEQFF. CDR3 nucleotide sequence: TGTGCCAGCAGCGTAGTATACGACCAACCCTACAATGAGCAGTTCTTC.

The V and J genes are TRBV6-6 and TRBJ2-7, with D perhaps matching TRBD2 (5 bases). Germline loops: CDR1 MNHNY, CDR2 SVGAGI (reference sequence). CDR3 size: 12 residues. V was cut by 6 bases and J by 7 bases, with 13 bases left in between. The CDR3 DNA follows: TGTGCCAGCAGCCTGGGAGTGCGGGAGCAGTACTTC. Its protein product is CASSLGVREQYF.

This chain joins TRBV30 and TRBJ2-7, with TRBD1 as a possible D gene (6 bases). Trimming took 0 bases from V and 3 from J, leaving 9 bases between them. CDR3 length: 13 amino acids. Germline V CDR1 and CDR2: GTSNPN, SVGIG (reference sequence). CDR3 protein: CAWSVNRDYEQYF. The CDR3 DNA reads as TGTGCCTGGAGTGTTAACAGGGACTACGAGCAGTACTTC.

The chain employs TRBV29-1 and TRBJ1-2; no clear D gene. V was clipped by 0 bases and J by 2 bases, with 10 bases between them. Germline CDR1 is SQVTM and CDR2 is ANQGSEA. The CDR3 is 14 amino acids. The CDR3 spells CSVEEGRTNYGYTF. The CDR3 region has the DNA TGCAGCGTTGAAGAAGGGCGGACCAACTATGGCTACACCTTC.

This clone has just one count. V usage is TRBV4-3 and J usage is TRBJ2-1; D is unresolved. Per germline, CDR1 LGHNA and CDR2 YSLEER. V was pared by 0 bases and J by 7 bases, with 16 bases between. The CDR3 covers 16 residues. In DNA form, the CDR3 reads TGCGCCAGCAGCCAAGATAAGGCTTCGTATAGGAATGAGCAGTTCTTC. This gives the protein CASSQDKASYRNEQFF.

The sample holds one count of this clone. The chain couples TRBV18 to TRBJ1-3; possibly TRBD1 for D (6 bases). The CDR3 loop spans 17 amino acids. The germline V and J ends were trimmed by 6 bases and 0 bases, with 18 bases remaining between them. The germline CDR1 and CDR2 sequences are KGHSH and LQKENI. CDR3 amino acids: CASSRLRDTFSGNTIYF. The CDR3 bases are TGTGCCAGCTCTCGTCTCCGGGACACCTTCTCTGGAAACACCATATATTTT.

V and J are TRBV27 and TRBJ2-1; 9 positions match TRBD2. Germline CDR1 reads MNHEY; CDR2 reads SMNVEV (reference sequence). J gave up 1 base and V 2 bases, and 0 bases lay outside the gene matches. CDR3 size: 15 residues. The CDR3 nucleotides are TGTGCCAGCAGTTTAGCGGGAGGGTCCTACAATGAGCAGTTCTTC. It yields the protein CASSLAGGSYNEQFF.

The gene calls are TRBV6-5 and TRBJ1-1, with TRBD1 matching 7 bases. Germline CDR1 and CDR2: MNHEY and SVGAGI. There are 12 residues in the CDR3. V was pared by 5 bases and J by 7 bases, with 4 bases of the junction left unmatched. The CDR3 DNA follows: TGTGCCAGCAGTCCCCGGACAGGTGAAGCTTTCTTT. This gives the protein CASSPRTGEAFF.

The chain is built from TRBV5-5 and TRBJ2-1; TRBD1 might be the D (6 bases). The CDR3 loop spans 15 amino acids. Per germline, CDR1 SGHKS and CDR2 YYEKEE (reference sequence). V lost 2 bases to trimming and J lost 1 base, with 10 bases between them. In DNA, the CDR3 is TGTGCCAGCAGCTTCGGGACACTATCCTACAATGAGCAGTTCTTC. Encoded protein: CASSFGTLSYNEQFF.